This TCR beta chain was captured in a study of a mutant IDH1 vaccine in newly diagnosed glioma. Across the study: Visit V12 was scheduled at week 35 and visit V13 at week 47.

Turning to this clone: Antigen: not known.

V shed 1 base, J shed 7 bases, and the junction held 6 bases outside the gene matches. CDR1 and CDR2 (germline): SEHNR, FQNEAQ (reference sequence). CDR3 length equals 15 residues. Data came from immunoSEQ multiplex PCR; TCRdb stores just in-frame clones and leaves some out. The sample carries approximately 31,000 clones, roughly 80% recorded once. As for time point: week 35, safety follow-up. Each dose delivered 300 ug of mutant IDH1 20-mer peptide subcutaneously with imiquimod. The sequenced sample was PBMCs, obtained from a glioma patient whose treatment included an IDH1 peptide vaccine. The clonotype originates from a woman aged 18-29 years with glioma. The gene calls are TRBV7-9 and TRBJ2-7, with 11 nucleotides matching TRBD2. The CDR3 spells CASSLGGTSGLEQYF. The CDR3 DNA reads TGTGCCAGCAGCTTAGGCGGGACTAGCGGTTTGGAGCAGTACTTC.